The 12 T cell receptor beta chains below all came from one sample that was sequenced in a study of T cells after yellow fever vaccination. TCRdb re-derived calls from the 5' RACE reads in MiXCR, one entry per CDR3 protein. The data contain approximately 350,000 distinct CDR3 sequences, about 9.9% of them singletons. This sample comprised PBMCs, obtained on the day of the first yellow fever vaccination. Receptors were obtained from a young man who received the YFV17D yellow fever vaccine.

The rearrangement links TRBV12-3 or TRBV12-4 to TRBJ1-5; D ambiguous. This CDR3 is built from 14 residues. V lost 5 bases to trimming and J lost 0 bases, with 8 bases between them. CDR3 DNA: TGTGCCAGCAGTCACCACCTTAGCAATCAGCCCCAGCATTTT. Encoded protein: CASSHHLSNQPQHF.

This clonotype was picked up a small number of times. The chain carries TRBV7-9 and TRBJ1-5, with D unresolved. V lost 1 base and J 3 bases, leaving 10 bases between the germline ends. This CDR3 is built from 15 residues. Germline V CDR1 and CDR2: SEHNR, FQNEAQ (reference sequence). CDR3: CASSLEAGFNQPQHF. As DNA, the CDR3 is TGTGCCAGCAGCTTAGAGGCGGGATTCAATCAGCCCCAGCATTTT.

Only a few counts were recorded for this clonotype. The genes are TRBV14 and TRBJ2-1; D not resolved. The CDR3 length is 13 residues. Trimming cost V 2 bases and J 5 bases, with 7 bases left between them. Germline loops: CDR1 SGHDN, CDR2 FVKESK. As DNA, the CDR3 is TGTGCCAGCAGCCAACTGCAGAACAATGAGCAGTTCTTC. Its protein is CASSQLQNNEQFF.

In its sample, this clonotype was seen a few times. This chain links TRBV20-1 with TRBJ1-1, with TRBD1 matching 7 bases. The CDR3 covers 12 residues. The V gene's germline CDR1 is DFQATT and CDR2 SNEGSKA (reference sequence). Trimming took 6 bases from V and 4 from J; bases not matched to a gene: 5. The DNA of the CDR3 is TGCAGTGCACTGGACAGGATCACTGAAGCTTTCTTT. It specifies CSALDRITEAFF.

This clonotype has only a few counts. V and J are TRBV19 and TRBJ2-2; D is unclear. V was pared by 5 bases and J by 0 bases, with 13 bases between. This CDR3 region has 16 residues. In germline, CDR1 is LNHDA, CDR2 SQIVND (reference sequence). CDR3 in amino acids: CASSWAWAANTGELFF. CDR3 bases: TGTGCCAGTAGTTGGGCCTGGGCTGCGAACACCGGGGAGCTGTTTTTT. Full variable domain (outside the CDR3, taken from reference TRBV19 and TRBJ2-2): DGGITQSPKYLFRKEGQNVTLSCEQNLNHDAMYWYRQDPGQGLRLIYYSQIVNDFQKGDIAEGYSVSREKKESFPLTVTSAQKNPTAFYLCASSWAWAANTGELFFGEGSRLTVL.

This clonotype was seen repeatedly, ten times or more. This chain links TRBV4-3 with TRBJ2-1; D call uncertain. This CDR3 is 13 amino acids long. V lost 0 bases, J lost 7 bases, and 7 bases lay in between. Germline assignment: CDR1 LGHNA and CDR2 YSLEER. The CDR3 DNA reads TGCGCCAGCAGCCAAGAGCCCTCGAATGAGCAGTTCTTC. Residues: CASSQEPSNEQFF.

This clonotype was seen repeatedly, ten times or more. This chain joins TRBV6-2 or TRBV6-3 and TRBJ2-7; tentatively, D is TRBD1 or TRBD2 (5 bases each). CDR1 is MNHEY and CDR2 is SVGEGT in the germline V gene. The germline V and J ends were trimmed by 10 bases and 6 bases, with 22 bases remaining between them. There are 14 residues in the CDR3. The CDR3 DNA sequence: TGTGCCACCCTCTGGCTGGGACCTCCGGGCGAGCAGTACTTC. As protein: CATLWLGPPGEQYF.

This clonotype was seen more than once but under ten times. The rearrangement joins TRBV24-1 to TRBJ2-2, with 11 bases fitting TRBD1. The CDR3 is 17 residues long. Looked up from germline, CDR1 is KGHDR and CDR2 is SFDVKD. J gave up 5 bases and V 4 bases, and 8 bases lay outside the gene matches. The CDR3 nucleotides are TGTGCCACCAGTGAAGCCCGGGGACAGGGGGAAACCGGGGAGCTGTTTTTT. Its protein is CATSEARGQGETGELFF.

In this sample, this clonotype turned up a few times. This chain connects TRBV5-5 to TRBJ1-6; 9 nucleotides agree with TRBD1. Trimming took 4 bases from V and 7 from J; bases not matched to a gene: 9. This CDR3 spans 16 amino acids. Germline V gene data show CDR1 as SGHKS and CDR2 as YYEKEE (reference sequence). CDR3 protein: CASSLGQGRENSPLHF. The CDR3 coding sequence is TGTGCCAGCAGCCTGGGACAGGGCAGAGAAAATTCACCCCTCCACTTT.

This clonotype was detected many times. V usage is TRBV4-1 and J usage is TRBJ2-1; D is unresolved. CDR3 length: 16 residues. Germline V CDR1 and CDR2: MGHRA, YSYEKL. The V end was cut by 0 bases, the J end by 4 bases, with 13 bases between. The DNA of the CDR3 is TGCGCCAGCAGCCAAGAAGTAGCCCTGGGGTACAATGAGCAGTTCTTC. This codes for CASSQEVALGYNEQFF.

This clonotype appeared a few times. The rearrangement joins TRBV5-6 to TRBJ2-3; D not certain. In germline, CDR1 is SGHDT, CDR2 YYEEEE. The CDR3 runs to 14 residues. Trimming removed 6 bases at V and 0 bases at J, with 11 bases between. For the CDR3, the DNA is TGTGCCAGCACCCTCCGCCCTAGCACAGATACGCAGTATTTT. This sequence encodes CASTLRPSTDTQYF.

Only a few counts were recorded for this clonotype. The genes are TRBV19 and TRBJ1-4, with D unclear. The CDR3 contains 14 residues. The V end lost 5 bases, the J end lost 4 bases, and 11 bases lay between the germline ends. Germline V gene sequence: CDR1 LNHDA, CDR2 SQIVND (reference sequence). The CDR3 bases are TGTGCCAGTAGTCTAGCGGGTTTTAATGAAAAACTGTTTTTT. The encoded protein is CASSLAGFNEKLFF.